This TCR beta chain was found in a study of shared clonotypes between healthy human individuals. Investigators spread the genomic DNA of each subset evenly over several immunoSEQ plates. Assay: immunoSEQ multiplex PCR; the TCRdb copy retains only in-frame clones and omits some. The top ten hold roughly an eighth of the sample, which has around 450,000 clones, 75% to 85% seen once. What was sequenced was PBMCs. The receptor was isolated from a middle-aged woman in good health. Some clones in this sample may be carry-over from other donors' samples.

The CDR3 bases are TGCGCCAGCAGCCAAGATCCCTGGTCGCGGTACGAGCAGTACTTC. It encodes CASSQDPWSRYEQYF. The gene calls are TRBV4-1 and TRBJ2-7; D gene uncertain. CDR1 is MGHRA, CDR2 YSYEKL, per germline. V gave up 0 bases and J gave up 4 bases, with 13 bases separating them. The CDR3 contains 15 residues.